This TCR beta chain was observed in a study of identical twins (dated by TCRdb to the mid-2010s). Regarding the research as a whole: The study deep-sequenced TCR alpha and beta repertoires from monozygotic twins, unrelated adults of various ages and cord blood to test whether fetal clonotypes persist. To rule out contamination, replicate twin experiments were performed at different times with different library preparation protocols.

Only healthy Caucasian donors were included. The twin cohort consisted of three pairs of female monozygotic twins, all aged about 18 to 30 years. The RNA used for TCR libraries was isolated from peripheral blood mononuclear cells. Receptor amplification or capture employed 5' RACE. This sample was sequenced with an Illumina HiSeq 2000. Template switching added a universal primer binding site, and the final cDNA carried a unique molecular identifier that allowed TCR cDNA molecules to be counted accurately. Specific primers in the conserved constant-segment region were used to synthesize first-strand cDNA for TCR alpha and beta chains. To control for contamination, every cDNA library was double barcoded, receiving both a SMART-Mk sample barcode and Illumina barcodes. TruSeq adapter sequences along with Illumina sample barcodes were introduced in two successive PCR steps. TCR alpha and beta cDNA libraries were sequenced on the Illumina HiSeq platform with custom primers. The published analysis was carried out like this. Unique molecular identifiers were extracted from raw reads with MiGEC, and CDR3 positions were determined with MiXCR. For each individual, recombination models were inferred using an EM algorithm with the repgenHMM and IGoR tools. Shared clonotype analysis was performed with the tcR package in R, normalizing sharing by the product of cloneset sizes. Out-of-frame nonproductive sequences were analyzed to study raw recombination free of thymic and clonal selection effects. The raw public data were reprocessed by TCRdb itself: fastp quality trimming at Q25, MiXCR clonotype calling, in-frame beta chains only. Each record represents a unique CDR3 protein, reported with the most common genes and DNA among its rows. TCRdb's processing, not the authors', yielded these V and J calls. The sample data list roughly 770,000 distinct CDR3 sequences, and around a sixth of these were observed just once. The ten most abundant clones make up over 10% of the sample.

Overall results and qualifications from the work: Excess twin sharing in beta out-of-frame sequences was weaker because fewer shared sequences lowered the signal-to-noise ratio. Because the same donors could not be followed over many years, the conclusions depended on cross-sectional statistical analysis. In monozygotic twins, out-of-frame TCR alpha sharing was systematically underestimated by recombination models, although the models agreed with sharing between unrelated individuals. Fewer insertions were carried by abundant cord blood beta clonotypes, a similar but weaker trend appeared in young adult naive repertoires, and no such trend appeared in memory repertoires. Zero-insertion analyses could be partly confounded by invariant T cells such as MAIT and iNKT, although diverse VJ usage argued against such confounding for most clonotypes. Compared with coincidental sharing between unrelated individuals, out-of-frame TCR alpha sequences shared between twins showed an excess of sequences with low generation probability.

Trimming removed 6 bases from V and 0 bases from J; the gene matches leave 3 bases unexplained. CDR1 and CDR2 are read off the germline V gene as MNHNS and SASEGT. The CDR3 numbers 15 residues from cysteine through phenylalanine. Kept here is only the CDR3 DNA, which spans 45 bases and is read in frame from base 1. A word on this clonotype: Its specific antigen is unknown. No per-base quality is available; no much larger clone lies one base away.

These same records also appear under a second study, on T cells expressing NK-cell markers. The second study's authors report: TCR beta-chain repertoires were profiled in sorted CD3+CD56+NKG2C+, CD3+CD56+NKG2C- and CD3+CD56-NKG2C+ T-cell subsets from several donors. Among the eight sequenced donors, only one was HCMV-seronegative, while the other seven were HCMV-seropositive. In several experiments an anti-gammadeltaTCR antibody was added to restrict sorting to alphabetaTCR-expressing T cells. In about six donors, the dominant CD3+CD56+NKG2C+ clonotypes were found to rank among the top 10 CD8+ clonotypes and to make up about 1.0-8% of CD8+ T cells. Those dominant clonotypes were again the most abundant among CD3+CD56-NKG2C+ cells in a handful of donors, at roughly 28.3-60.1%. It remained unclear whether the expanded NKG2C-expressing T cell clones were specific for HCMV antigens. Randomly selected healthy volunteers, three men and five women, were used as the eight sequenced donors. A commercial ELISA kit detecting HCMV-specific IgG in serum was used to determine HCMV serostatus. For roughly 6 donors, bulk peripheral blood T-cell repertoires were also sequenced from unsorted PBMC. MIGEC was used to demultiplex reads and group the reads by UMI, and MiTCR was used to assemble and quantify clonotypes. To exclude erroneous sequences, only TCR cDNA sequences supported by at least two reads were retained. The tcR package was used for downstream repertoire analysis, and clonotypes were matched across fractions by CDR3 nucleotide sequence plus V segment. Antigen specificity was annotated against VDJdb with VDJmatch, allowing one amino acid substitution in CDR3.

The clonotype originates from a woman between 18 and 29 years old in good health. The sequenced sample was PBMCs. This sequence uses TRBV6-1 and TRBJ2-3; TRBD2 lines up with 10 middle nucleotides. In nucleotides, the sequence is TGTGCCAGCAGGCGAGCGGGAGGGAGCACAGATACGCAGTATTTT. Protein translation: CASRRAGGSTDTQYF.